This TCR beta chain derives from a study of T cell changes during pregnancy in multiple sclerosis. Some clones are missing from TCRdb's copy, which holds only in-frame ones; the method was immunoSEQ multiplex PCR. The data show roughly 35,000 clones, roughly 90% seen once. The CDR3 length is 16 residues. Between the trimmed V and J ends, which lost 0 bases and 4 bases, there was a span of 13 bases. The source was CD8+ T cells from peripheral blood mononuclear cells, collected after pregnancy. The chain couples TRBV23-1 to TRBJ1-3; D remains ambiguous. TRBV23-1 is an ORF; its function is uncertain. The TCR was taken from a female donor with multiple sclerosis, enrolled in a pregnancy study. The CDR3 sequence: CASSQSVGGGGNTIYF. For the CDR3, the DNA is TGCGCCAGCAGTCAATCGGTCGGAGGTGGGGGAAACACCATATATTTT.